These 22 T cell receptor beta chains were sequenced from one sample in a study of shared clonotypes between healthy human individuals. TCRdb keeps only in-frame clones here, not all; method: immunoSEQ multiplex PCR. In the table there are about 1.5 million clones, 98% of which are singletons. The sequencing sample was made of naive CD4+ T cells sorted from blood. Subset described: CD45RA+ positively selected. These receptors originate from a man aged 25 to 40 in good health.

The rearrangement joins TRBV7-9 to TRBJ2-5; 9 bases agree with TRBD2. With 1 base clipped from V and 1 base from J, the junction kept 4 bases outside the gene matches. This CDR3 comprises 16 residues. CDR1 SEHNR and CDR2 FQNEAQ come from the germline V gene (reference sequence). In nucleotides, the CDR3 is TGTGCCAGCAGCTTAGTCCTAGCGGGACTCCAAGAGACCCAGTACTTC. This gives the protein CASSLVLAGLQETQYF.

The rearrangement uses TRBV5-4 and TRBJ2-5; TRBD2 aligns across 7 bases. Germline V gene sequence: CDR1 SGHNT, CDR2 YYREEE (reference sequence). This CDR3 has 16 amino acids. V lost 1 base and J lost 1; bases outside the gene matches: 7. The CDR3 DNA reads as TGTGCCAGCAGCTTGTTCCAGGGAGGGGTCCAAGAGACCCAGTACTTC. Protein product: CASSLFQGGVQETQYF. The entire variable domain, with the rest obtained from reference TRBV5-4 and TRBJ2-5, is as follows: ETGVTQSPTHLIKTRGQQVTLRCSSQSGHNTVSWYQQALGQGPQFIFQYYREEENGRGNFPPRFSGLQFPNYSSELNVNALELDDSALYLCASSLFQGGVQETQYFGPGTRLLVL.

A word on this clone: Compared with germline, one end of the junction differs, possibly owing to a read error. The chain employs TRBV28 and TRBJ2-6; 10 bases map to TRBD1. The CDR3 is 15 residues long. The germline CDR1 and CDR2 sequences are MDHEN and SYDVKM. The CDR3 region has the DNA TGTGCCAGCAGTTTGTCCGGGACAGGGGACAACGTCCTGACTTTC. It codes for CASSLSGTGDNVLTF.

This chain connects TRBV7-2 to TRBJ2-3; 15 nucleotides agree with TRBD2. Germline V gene lookup returns CDR1 SGHTA and CDR2 FQGNSA. This CDR3 is 16 amino acids long. V gave up 6 bases and J gave up 6 bases; unmatched junction bases: 7. DNA for the CDR3: TGTGCCAGCAGATTTGGACTAGCGGGAGGGCGCGATACGCAGTATTTT. This sequence encodes CASRFGLAGGRDTQYF.

The DNA for the CDR3 is TGTGCCAGCTCACCGGCCGGGACGGTCTATAATTCACCCCTCCACTTT. It codes for CASSPAGTVYNSPLHF. The chain combines TRBV18 with TRBJ1-6, with TRBD1 as a possible D gene (5 bases). The CDR3 consists of 16 residues. V was shortened by 3 bases and J by 3 bases, with 12 bases between the two germline ends. The germline V gene encodes CDR1 KGHSH and CDR2 LQKENI. Supplemented by reference TRBV18 and TRBJ1-6, the full variable domain reads NAGVMQNPRHLVRRRGQEARLRCSPMKGHSHVYWYRQLPEEGLKFMVYLQKENIIDESGMPKERFSAEFPKEGPSILRIQQVVRGDSAAYFCASSPAGTVYNSPLHFGNGTRLTVT.

The rearrangement links TRBV27 to TRBJ2-7; 10 bases align to TRBD1. With 6 bases clipped from V and 5 bases from J, the junction kept 10 bases outside the gene matches. The CDR3 runs to 15 residues. Germline CDR1 and CDR2: MNHEY and SMNVEV (reference sequence). The CDR3 loop reads CASRELRDRGHEQYF. CDR3 bases: TGTGCCAGCAGAGAGCTCCGGGACAGGGGTCACGAGCAGTACTTC.

The genes are TRBV18 and TRBJ2-2, with TRBD1 matching 10 bases. This CDR3 is 17 amino acids long. J was trimmed by 6 bases and V by 1 base; bases with no gene match: 8. CDR1 and CDR2 from the germline V gene are KGHSH and LQKENI. The CDR3: CASSPQGTGVGAGELFF. The CDR3 nucleotides read TGTGCCAGCTCACCACAGGGGACAGGGGTCGGCGCCGGGGAGCTGTTTTTT.

V gene TRBV19 combines with J gene TRBJ2-7; 10 bases are shared with TRBD2. Looked up from germline, CDR1 is LNHDA and CDR2 is SQIVND (reference sequence). The CDR3 length is 14 residues. The J segment lost 1 base and the V segment lost 6 bases, leaving 3 bases of the junction unmatched. CDR3 residues: CASRATSGSYEQYF. Written as DNA, the CDR3 is TGTGCCAGTAGAGCGACTAGCGGGTCCTACGAGCAGTACTTC.

The rearrangement uses TRBV5-5 and TRBJ1-2; D call uncertain. Deletions cut 0 bases from V and 2 bases from J, with 8 bases between. CDR1 and CDR2 from the germline V gene are SGHKS and YYEKEE (reference sequence). This CDR3 is built from 14 residues. CDR3 sequence reads: CASSLGSTNYGYTF. For the CDR3, the DNA is TGTGCCAGCAGCTTGGGCAGCACCAACTATGGCTACACCTTC.

A word on this clone: Other nucleotide sequences from this sample produce the same CDR3. The rearrangement joins TRBV5-1 to TRBJ2-1, with TRBD2 matching 7 bases. V lost 4 bases, J lost 3 bases, and 10 bases stayed unmatched. Germline CDR1 is SGHRS and CDR2 is YFSETQ. The CDR3 has 16 residues. Here the CDR3 reads CASSLGGRASYNEQFF. The DNA for the CDR3 is TGCGCCAGCAGCCTCGGGGGGAGGGCGAGCTACAATGAGCAGTTCTTC. The full variable domain, its missing parts supplied by reference TRBV5-1 and TRBJ2-1, is KAGVTQTPRYLIKTRGQQVTLSCSPISGHRSVSWYQQTPGQGLQFLFEYFSETQRNKGNFPGRFSGRQFSNSRSEMNVSTLELGDSALYLCASSLGGRASYNEQFFGPGTRLTVL.

J is TRBJ1-3 and V is TRBV27; no firm D call. CDR1 MNHEY and CDR2 SMNVEV come from the germline V gene (reference sequence). This CDR3 has 15 amino acids. The V and J ends lost 6 bases and 4 bases respectively, with 16 bases between them. The CDR3 nucleotides are TGTGCCAGCAGGGTTAACTCTGCCGCGGGAAACACCATATATTTT. Translating it yields CASRVNSAAGNTIYF.

V is TRBV28 and J is TRBJ2-7, with a possible D match to TRBD2 (5 bases). This CDR3 is built from 17 residues. V was cut by 3 bases and J by 1 base, with 19 bases left in between. Germline CDR1 and CDR2: MDHEN and SYDVKM. The CDR3 protein is CASSFYVGVARSYEQYF. The CDR3 DNA reads TGTGCCAGCAGTTTCTACGTCGGGGTCGCACGTTCCTACGAGCAGTACTTC.

This chain uses TRBV11-2 with TRBJ2-7, with D tentatively TRBD2 (5 bases). The V end was cut by 7 bases, the J end by 0 bases, with 16 bases between. Germline V lookup: CDR1 SGHAT, CDR2 FQNNGV. This CDR3 is 15 amino acids long. The CDR3 DNA reads TGTGCCAGCAAGATTCCGGGGAGAGCCTCCTACGAGCAGTACTTC. This codes for CASKIPGRASYEQYF.

The CDR3 sequence: CASSGQIIDEQFF. Here the CDR3 DNA reads TGTGCCAGCAGTGGACAGATTATCGATGAGCAGTTCTTC. The chain uses TRBV2 and TRBJ2-1; perhaps TRBD1 as D (5 bases). The CDR3 is made up of 13 amino acids. Germline lookup yields CDR1 SNHLY and CDR2 FYNNEI. The V and J ends lost 4 bases and 8 bases respectively, with 12 bases between them.

This chain links TRBV6-1 with TRBJ2-7; weak D call: TRBD2 (6 bases). Trimming left V 6 bases short and J 3 bases short, with 18 bases between. CDR1 MNHNS and CDR2 SASEGT come from the germline V gene. The CDR3 is 15 residues long. CDR3 residues: CASREGPTTGYEQYF. CDR3 nucleotides: TGTGCCAGCAGGGAGGGGCCGACAACGGGCTACGAGCAGTACTTC.

The chain carries TRBV10-3 and TRBJ2-1; no clear D gene. Deletions cut 2 bases from V and 1 base from J, with 6 bases between. CDR3 size: 14 residues. Germline V gene sequence: CDR1 ENHRY, CDR2 SYGVKD. The CDR3 coding sequence is TGTGCCATCAGTGAGGACCAATCCTACAATGAGCAGTTCTTC. It encodes CAISEDQSYNEQFF.

The genes are TRBV2 and TRBJ2-7; 9 bases fit TRBD2. The germline gives CDR1 SNHLY, CDR2 FYNNEI. Losses at the gene ends were 1 base for V and 2 bases for J; bases not matched to a gene: 6. There are 16 residues in the CDR3. The CDR3 sequence: CASSEGKVAGAYEQYF. CDR3 nucleotide sequence: TGTGCCAGCAGTGAAGGGAAGGTAGCGGGAGCCTACGAGCAGTACTTC. The whole variable domain, filled in from reference TRBV2 and TRBJ2-7, reads EPEVTQTPSHQVTQMGQEVILRCVPISNHLYFYWYRQILGQKVEFLVSFYNNEISEKSEIFDDQFSVERPDGSNFTLKIRSTKLEDSAMYFCASSEGKVAGAYEQYFGPGTRLTVT.

The CDR3 reads CASSRQGRGTGELFF. The CDR3 DNA reads as TGTGCCAGCAGTCGCCAGGGGAGAGGGACCGGGGAGCTGTTTTTT. The genes are TRBV6-5 and TRBJ2-2, with D possibly matching TRBD1 (6 bases). Deletions cut 5 bases from V and 5 bases from J, with 15 bases between. The CDR3 has 15 residues. The germline CDR1 and CDR2 sequences are MNHEY and SVGAGI.

The chain employs TRBV11-2 and TRBJ1-1, with 8 positions matching TRBD1. CDR3 size: 15 residues. Germline V CDR1 and CDR2: SGHAT, FQNNGV. V shed 1 base, J shed 7 bases, and the junction held 8 bases outside the gene matches. The CDR3 loop is CASSLVGQGTGEAFF. CDR3 coding DNA: TGTGCCAGCAGCTTAGTCGGACAGGGAACCGGTGAAGCTTTCTTT.

The chain has TRBV28 and TRBJ2-7; TRBD1 agrees at 8 bases. This CDR3 has 15 amino acids. Germline assignment: CDR1 MDHEN and CDR2 SYDVKM. V lost 5 bases and J lost 1; bases outside the gene matches: 7. The CDR3 loop is CASSDSGTGSYEQYF. The CDR3 DNA sequence: TGTGCCAGCAGTGACTCAGGGACAGGTTCCTACGAGCAGTACTTC.

The V and J genes are TRBV5-1 and TRBJ2-3; D is undetermined. CDR1 SGHRS and CDR2 YFSETQ come from the germline V gene. V lost 0 bases and J lost 0, with 5 bases in between. CDR3 size: 14 residues. CDR3 sequence: CASSLVKSTDTQYF. CDR3 coding DNA: TGCGCCAGCAGCTTGGTGAAAAGCACAGATACGCAGTATTTT.

The chain recombines TRBV5-5 with TRBJ2-7; 7 bases line up with TRBD2. CDR1 is SGHKS and CDR2 is YYEKEE in the germline V gene (reference sequence). Trimming cost V 2 bases and J 3 bases; bases outside gene matches: 5. The CDR3 covers 14 residues. Here the CDR3 reads CASSFGTTLYEQYF. The CDR3, as DNA: TGTGCCAGCAGCTTTGGGACTACTCTCTACGAGCAGTACTTC.